This TCR beta chain was obtained from a study of shared clonotypes between healthy human individuals. Study-wide background: The study used three CD4 naive, three CD4 memory, two CD8 naive and one CD8 memory plate per donor.

As concerns this clone: Its target is not known.

A CD45RA+ naive subset and a CD45RA-negative memory subset were split from CD4+ cells. Points from the study as a whole: Generation probabilities were higher for clonotypes shared across all four sorted-subset donors than for unshared ones.

Produced via immunoSEQ multiplex PCR; TCRdb's table is partial and in-frame only. The sample lists 2,500,000 or so clones, around 93% occurring once. V lost 1 base to trimming and J lost 7 bases, with 18 bases between them. This CDR3 is built from 16 residues. Germline-derived CDR1 and CDR2 are SGHRS and YFSETQ. The sequenced sample was naive CD4+ T cells from PBMCs. Subset in this sample: CD45RA+ positively selected. The source of this sequence is a man in his late teens or twenties in good health. Some clones in this sample may be carry-over from other donors' samples. The rearrangement joins TRBV5-1 to TRBJ2-1, with D possibly TRBD2 on 6 matching bases. The CDR3 nucleotides read TGCGCCAGCAGCTTGTTTGCGGGAAATTGGATGAATGAGCAGTTCTTC. Translating gives CASSLFAGNWMNEQFF.